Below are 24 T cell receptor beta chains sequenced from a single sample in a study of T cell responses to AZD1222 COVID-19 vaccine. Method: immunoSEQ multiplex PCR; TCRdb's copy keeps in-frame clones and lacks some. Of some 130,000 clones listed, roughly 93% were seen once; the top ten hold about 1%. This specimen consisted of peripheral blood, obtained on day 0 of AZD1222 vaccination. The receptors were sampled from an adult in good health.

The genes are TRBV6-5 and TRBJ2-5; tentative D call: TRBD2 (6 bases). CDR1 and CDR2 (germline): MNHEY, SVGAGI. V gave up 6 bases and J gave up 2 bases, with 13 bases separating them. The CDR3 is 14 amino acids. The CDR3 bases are TGTGCCAGCAGAAGGGGACTCTTTCAAGAGACCCAGTACTTC. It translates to CASRRGLFQETQYF.

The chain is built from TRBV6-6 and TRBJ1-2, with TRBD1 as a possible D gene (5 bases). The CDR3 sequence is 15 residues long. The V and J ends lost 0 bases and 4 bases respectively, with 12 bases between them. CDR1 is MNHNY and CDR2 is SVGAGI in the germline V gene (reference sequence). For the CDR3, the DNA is TGTGCCAGCAGTTACTCCCACAGGAGAACCTATGGCTACACCTTC. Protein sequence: CASSYSHRRTYGYTF.

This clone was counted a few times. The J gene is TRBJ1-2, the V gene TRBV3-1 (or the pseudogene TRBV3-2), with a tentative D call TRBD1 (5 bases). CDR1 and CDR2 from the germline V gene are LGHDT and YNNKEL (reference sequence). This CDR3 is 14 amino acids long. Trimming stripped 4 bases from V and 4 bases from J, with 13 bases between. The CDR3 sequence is CASSLGTGAYGYTF. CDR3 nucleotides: TGTGCCAGCAGCCTAGGGACCGGGGCCTATGGCTACACCTTC.

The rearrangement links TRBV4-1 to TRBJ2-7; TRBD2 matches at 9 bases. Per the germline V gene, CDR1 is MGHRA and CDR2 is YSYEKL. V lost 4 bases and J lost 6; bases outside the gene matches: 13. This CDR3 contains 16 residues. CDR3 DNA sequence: TGCGCCAGCAGCCCTTCCTCCTTAGCGGGGGCGGGCGAGCAGTACTTC. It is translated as CASSPSSLAGAGEQYF.

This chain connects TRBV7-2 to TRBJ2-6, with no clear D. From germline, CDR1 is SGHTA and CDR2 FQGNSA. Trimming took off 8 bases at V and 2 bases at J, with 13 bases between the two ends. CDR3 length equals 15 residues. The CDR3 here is CASLTVQPGANVLTF. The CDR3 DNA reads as TGTGCCAGCTTAACCGTACAGCCTGGGGCCAACGTCCTGACTTTC. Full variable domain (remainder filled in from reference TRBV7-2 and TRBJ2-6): GAGVSQSPSNKVTEKGKDVELRCDPISGHTALYWYRQSLGQGLEFLIYFQGNSAPDKSGLPSDRFSAERTGGSVSTLTIQRTQQEDSAVYLCASLTVQPGANVLTFGAGSRLTVL.

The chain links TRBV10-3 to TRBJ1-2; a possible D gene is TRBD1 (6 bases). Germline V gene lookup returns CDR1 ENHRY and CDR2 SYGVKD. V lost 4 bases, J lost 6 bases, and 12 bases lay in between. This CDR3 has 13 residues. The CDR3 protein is CAISGGQGNGYTF. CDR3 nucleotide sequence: TGTGCCATCAGTGGCGGGCAGGGGAATGGCTACACCTTC.

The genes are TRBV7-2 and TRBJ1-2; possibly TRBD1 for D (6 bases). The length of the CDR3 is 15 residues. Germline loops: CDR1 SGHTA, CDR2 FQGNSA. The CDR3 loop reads CANSMGAMGAYGYTF. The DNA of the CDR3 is TGTGCAAACAGCATGGGGGCAATGGGGGCTTATGGCTACACCTTC.

CDR3 amino acids: CASSEEWGIMNTEAFF. The CDR3, as DNA: TGTGCCAGCAGTGAAGAATGGGGCATTATGAACACTGAAGCTTTCTTT. The chain carries TRBV6-1 and TRBJ1-1; D is possibly TRBD1 (5 bases). CDR1 and CDR2 (germline): MNHNS, SASEGT. This CDR3 has 16 amino acids. Trimming took 1 base from V and 0 from J, leaving 12 bases between them.

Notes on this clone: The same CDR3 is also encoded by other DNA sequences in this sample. For the CDR3, the DNA is TGTGCCAGTAGTATTGGGGGACAGTCTAACTATGGCTACACCTTC. This gives the protein CASSIGGQSNYGYTF. The J gene is TRBJ1-2, the V gene TRBV19, with 7 bases lining up with TRBD1. The length of the CDR3 is 15 residues. The germline V gene encodes CDR1 LNHDA and CDR2 SQIVND (reference sequence). J was trimmed by 0 bases and V by 3 bases; bases with no gene match: 4.

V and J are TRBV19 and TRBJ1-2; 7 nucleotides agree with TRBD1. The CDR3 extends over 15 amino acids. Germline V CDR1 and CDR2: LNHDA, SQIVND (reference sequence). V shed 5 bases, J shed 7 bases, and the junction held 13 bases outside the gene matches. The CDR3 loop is CASSPGQVSRGGYTF. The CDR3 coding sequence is TGTGCCAGTAGTCCAGGACAGGTCTCGAGGGGTGGCTACACCTTC.

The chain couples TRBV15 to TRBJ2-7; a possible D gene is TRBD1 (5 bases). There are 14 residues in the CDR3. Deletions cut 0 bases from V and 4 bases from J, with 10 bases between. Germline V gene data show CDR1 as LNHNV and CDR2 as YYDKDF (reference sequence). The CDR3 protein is CATSRDKAGYEQYF. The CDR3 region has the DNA TGTGCCACCAGCAGAGATAAAGCAGGGTACGAGCAGTACTTC.

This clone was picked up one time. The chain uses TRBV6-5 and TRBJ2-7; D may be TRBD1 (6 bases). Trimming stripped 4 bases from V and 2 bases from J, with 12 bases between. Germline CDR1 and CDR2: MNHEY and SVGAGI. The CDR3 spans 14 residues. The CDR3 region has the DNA TGTGCCAGCAGTTTACAGGGCCTCACCTACGAGCAGTACTTC. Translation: CASSLQGLTYEQYF.

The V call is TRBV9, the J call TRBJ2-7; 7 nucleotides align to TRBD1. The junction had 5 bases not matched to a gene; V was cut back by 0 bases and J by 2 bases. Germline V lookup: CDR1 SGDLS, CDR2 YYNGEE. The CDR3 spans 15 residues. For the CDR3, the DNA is TGTGCCAGCAGCGTAGGGACAGGTGGGCCCTACGAGCAGTACTTC. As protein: CASSVGTGGPYEQYF.

CDR3 DNA sequence: TGCAGCGTTAGGAGGGGAAGCTCTGGAAACACCATATATTTT. It yields the protein CSVRRGSSGNTIYF. This chain links TRBV29-1 with TRBJ1-3, with D perhaps matching TRBD1 (5 bases). Trimming left V 5 bases short and J 0 bases short, with 11 bases between. The CDR3 has 14 residues. From germline, CDR1 is SQVTM and CDR2 ANQGSEA.

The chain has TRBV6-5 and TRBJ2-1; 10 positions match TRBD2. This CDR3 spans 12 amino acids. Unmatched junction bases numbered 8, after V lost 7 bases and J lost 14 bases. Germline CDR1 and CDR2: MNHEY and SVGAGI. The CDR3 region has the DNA TGTGCCAGCACCCAATCGGGGACTAGCGAGTTCTTC. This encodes CASTQSGTSEFF.

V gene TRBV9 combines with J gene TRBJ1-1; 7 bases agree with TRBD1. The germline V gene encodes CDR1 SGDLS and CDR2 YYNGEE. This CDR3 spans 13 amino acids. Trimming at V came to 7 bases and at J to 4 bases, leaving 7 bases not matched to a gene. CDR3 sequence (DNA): TGTGCCAGCGCCAGGGGGGAGAGCACTGAAGCTTTCTTT. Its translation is CASARGESTEAFF.

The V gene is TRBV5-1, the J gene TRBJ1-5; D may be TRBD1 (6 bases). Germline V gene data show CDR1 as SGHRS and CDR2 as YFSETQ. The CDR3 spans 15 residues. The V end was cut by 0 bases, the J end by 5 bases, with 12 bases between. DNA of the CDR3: TGCGCCAGCAGCTTGGCCGGGGGGCAGGATCAGCCCCAGCATTTT. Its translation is CASSLAGGQDQPQHF. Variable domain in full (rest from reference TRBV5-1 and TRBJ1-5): KAGVTQTPRYLIKTRGQQVTLSCSPISGHRSVSWYQQTPGQGLQFLFEYFSETQRNKGNFPGRFSGRQFSNSRSEMNVSTLELGDSALYLCASSLAGGQDQPQHFGDGTRLSIL.

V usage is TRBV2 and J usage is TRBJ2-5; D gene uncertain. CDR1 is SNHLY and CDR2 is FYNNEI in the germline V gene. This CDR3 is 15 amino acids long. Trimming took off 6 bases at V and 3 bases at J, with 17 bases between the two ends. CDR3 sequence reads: CASRFLGLEKETQYF. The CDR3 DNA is TGTGCCAGCAGGTTCCTGGGCTTGGAGAAAGAGACCCAGTACTTC.

CDR3 nucleotide sequence: TGTGCCACCAGTGATTTGCCGACAGGGTTAAGGGGAAACACCATATATTTT. Protein sequence: CATSDLPTGLRGNTIYF. This rearrangement joins TRBV24-1 to TRBJ1-3, with 7 positions matching TRBD1. The CDR3 runs 17 residues. Germline-derived CDR1 and CDR2 are KGHDR and SFDVKD. Losses at the gene ends were 0 bases for V and 4 bases for J; bases not matched to a gene: 8.

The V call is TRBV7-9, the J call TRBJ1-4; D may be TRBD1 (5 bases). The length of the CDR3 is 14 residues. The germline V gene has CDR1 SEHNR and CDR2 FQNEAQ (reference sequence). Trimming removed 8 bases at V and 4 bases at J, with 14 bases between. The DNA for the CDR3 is TGTGCCAGCCAAGGGGCGGGGTTTAATGAAAAACTGTTTTTT. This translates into CASQGAGFNEKLFF. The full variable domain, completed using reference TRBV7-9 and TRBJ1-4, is DTGVSQNPRHKITKRGQNVTFRCDPISEHNRLYWYRQTLGQGPEFLTYFQNEAQLEKSRLLSDRFSAERPKGSFSTLEIQRTEQGDSAMYLCASQGAGFNEKLFFGSGTQLSVL.

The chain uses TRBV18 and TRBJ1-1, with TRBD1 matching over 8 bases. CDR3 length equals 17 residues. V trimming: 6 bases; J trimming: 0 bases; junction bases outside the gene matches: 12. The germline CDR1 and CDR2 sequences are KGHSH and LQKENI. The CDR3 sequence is CASSSTQGALMNTEAFF. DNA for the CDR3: TGTGCCAGCTCCTCGACCCAGGGGGCCTTGATGAACACTGAAGCTTTCTTT.

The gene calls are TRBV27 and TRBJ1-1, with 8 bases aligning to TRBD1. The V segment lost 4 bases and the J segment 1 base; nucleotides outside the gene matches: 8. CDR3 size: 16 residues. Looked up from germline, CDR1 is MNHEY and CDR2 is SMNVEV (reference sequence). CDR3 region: CASSSPPGQGNTEAFF. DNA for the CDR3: TGTGCCAGCAGTTCCCCCCCCGGACAGGGGAACACTGAAGCTTTCTTT.

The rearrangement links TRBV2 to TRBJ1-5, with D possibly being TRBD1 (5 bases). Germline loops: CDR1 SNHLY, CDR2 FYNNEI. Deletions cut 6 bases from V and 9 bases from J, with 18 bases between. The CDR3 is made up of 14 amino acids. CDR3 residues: CASRYGTGHGPQHF. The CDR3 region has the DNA TGTGCCAGCAGGTACGGTACAGGTCACGGGCCCCAGCATTTT. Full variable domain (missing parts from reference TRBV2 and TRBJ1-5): EPEVTQTPSHQVTQMGQEVILRCVPISNHLYFYWYRQILGQKVEFLVSFYNNEISEKSEIFDDQFSVERPDGSNFTLKIRSTKLEDSAMYFCASRYGTGHGPQHFGDGTRLSIL.

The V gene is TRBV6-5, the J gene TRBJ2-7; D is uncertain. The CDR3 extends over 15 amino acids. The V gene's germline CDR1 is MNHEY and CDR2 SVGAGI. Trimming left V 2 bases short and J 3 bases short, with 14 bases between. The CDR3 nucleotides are TGTGCCAGCAGTTACGGAAGGACGGCGATCTACGAGCAGTACTTC. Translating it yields CASSYGRTAIYEQYF.